This T cell receptor (beta chain) was sequenced for a study of vaccination and CD4 T cells after COVID-19 (dated by TCRdb to between 2021 and 2024). About the investigation overall: In the convalescent cohort there were six males and four females, among whom were two Hispanic individuals, seven Caucasians, two Asians and one multiracial person. Participants received two doses of either the Pfizer-BioNTech BNT162b2 vaccine (n=8) or the Moderna mRNA-1273 vaccine (n=2). Post-COVID blood samples from convalescent patients were collected a median of roughly 100 days after diagnosis, with a range of 35 to 161 days. Post-vaccine blood samples were obtained a median of roughly 75 days after the second vaccine dose, with a range of about 12 to 241 days. Culture stimuli were overlapping spike peptide pools from SARS-CoV-2 and from the common cold coronaviruses HCoV-NL63, HCoV-OC43 and HCoV-229E. Control cultures received a CEFX viral epitope pool as the positive control, an HIV-1 Nef peptide pool as the negative control, or no peptide. In around nine COVID-19 convalescent patients and 4 infection-naive healthy vaccine recipients, the spike-specific CD4+ TCR repertoire before mRNA vaccination was compared with the repertoire after mRNA vaccination. At the TCR clonotype level, an earlier paper using these donors assessed memory CD4+ T cell crossreactivity between SARS-CoV-2 and common cold coronavirus spike proteins.

This clonotype was counted between two and nine times. Its cognate antigen has yet to be identified. No base-level quality is on record; no much larger clone is a single base apart. What the work shows at the level of the full study, not this receptor alone: Only a relatively small number of convalescent patients were included in the study, and early timepoints following natural infection were not analyzed. An increase in the median number of SARS-CoV-2-reactive clonotypes from around 20 after infection to 38 after vaccination was observed, but the change was not found to be significant. In convalescent patients, nearly all vaccine-specific clones (304 of 307) were found to be mono-reactive for SARS-CoV-2 spike rather than cross-reactive with common cold coronaviruses. Among convalescent patients, a median about 86% of the SARS-CoV-2-reactive clones seen after vaccination appeared only after vaccination, which suggests priming specific to the vaccine.

This specimen's treatment or condition label, interpreted: approximately nine-day PBMC culture with coronavirus spike peptide pools or control peptides (ViraFEST assay). CD4+ T cells from unexposed donors were collected before the COVID-19 pandemic (2011-2018). The study used the ViraFEST assay, which expanded antigen-specific T cells with peptide pools and then identified expanded clonotypes by TCR sequencing. Each well held some 2 million PBMCs cultured with 9 to 10 ug/ml peptide pools in IMDM containing around 4.5% human AB serum and around 10 IU/ml IL-2. On days 3 and 7, half of the culture medium was replaced with fresh IL-2-containing medium. After approximately eleven days of culture, CD4+ T cells were isolated by negative selection with the EasySep CD4+ T cell isolation kit. As cell numbers permitted, CD4+ T cells from unexposed donors were tested for reactivity to SARS-CoV-2 S and N and to four common cold coronavirus spike pools. PBMCs were separated from whole blood using Ficoll-Paque Plus gradient centrifugation and then either used fresh or cryopreserved at -140C. In general, triplicate wells were set up for every culture condition. The leukapheresis product used for the unexposed donors was purchased from a commercial source.

Relative to germline, V is 5 bases shorter and J is 4 bases shorter, with 18 bases between their ends. CDR1 and CDR2 (MNHEY, SMNVEV) derive from the germline V gene (reference sequence). Measured from the cysteine to the phenylalanine, the CDR3 is 15 residues long. The CDR3 DNA has 45 bases and is translated from base 1. The method behind the library was PCR. DNA from cultured CD4+ T cells underwent TCR sequencing with the Oncomine TCR Beta short-read assay at the Johns Hopkins FTIC core. The QIAamp micro DNA kit was used to extract genomic DNA from the cultured CD4+ T cells. The Oncomine TCR Beta libraries from cultured CD4+ T cells were pooled using unique dual indexes and then sequenced on an Illumina iSeq 100. For the original study's pipeline: Non-productive sequences were filtered out, and CDR3s that did not start with C, did not end with F or W, or were shorter than 7 amino acids were discarded. Antigen-specific clonotypes were identified with the MANAFEST web application by comparing peptide-stimulated wells with reference and other culture wells. To be called positive, a clone needed an FDR below 0.05, an odds ratio above 5, and a productive frequency above 0.1% in at least two of three replicate wells. Clonotypes that were significantly expanded in both SARS-CoV-2 spike wells and at least one common cold coronavirus spike condition were defined as cross-reactive. CDR3 homology was assessed with Levenshtein distances (stringdist) and unrooted phylogenetic trees (ape) in R version 3.6.1. Starting from the raw public reads, TCRdb applied fastp trimming at Q25, assembled clones with MiXCR and retained in-frame beta chains. Rows with one shared CDR3 protein collapse into an entry with the most common genes and DNA. The V and J calls come from TCRdb's annotation, not from the publication. This sample has some 7,000 distinct CDR3 sequences in its table, and 35% to 45% of those were observed once. Around 21% of the sample rests with the top ten.

What was sequenced was CD4+ T cells from blood, cultured in vitro. This sequence was found in a human donor in good health. The rearranged chain carries TRBV27 and TRBJ2-7; no D gene call is confident. The nucleotide sequence reads TGTGCCAGCAGTCCCTACTCGGGTCCAAGATACGAGCAGTACTTC. This gives the protein CASSPYSGPRYEQYF.